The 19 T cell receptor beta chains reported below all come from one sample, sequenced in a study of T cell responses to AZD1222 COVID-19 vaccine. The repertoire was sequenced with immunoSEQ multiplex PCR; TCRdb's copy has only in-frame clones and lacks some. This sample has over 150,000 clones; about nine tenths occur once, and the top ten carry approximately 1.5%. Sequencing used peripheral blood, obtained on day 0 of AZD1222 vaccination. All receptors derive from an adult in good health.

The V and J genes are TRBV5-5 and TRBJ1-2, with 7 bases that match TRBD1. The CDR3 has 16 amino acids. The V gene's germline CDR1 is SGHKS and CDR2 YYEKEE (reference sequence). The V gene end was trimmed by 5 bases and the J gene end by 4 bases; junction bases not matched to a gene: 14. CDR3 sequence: CASRSLKGDRAYGYTF. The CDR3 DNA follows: TGTGCCAGCAGGAGCCTAAAAGGGGACAGAGCCTATGGCTACACCTTC.

The CDR3 DNA is TGTGCCAGTCAGTGGGGCACTTATAATTCACCCCTCCACTTT. It codes for CASQWGTYNSPLHF. The chain couples TRBV19 to TRBJ1-6; D is possibly TRBD1 (5 bases). V lost 8 bases and J 4 bases, leaving 12 bases between the germline ends. Germline V gene lookup returns CDR1 LNHDA and CDR2 SQIVND (reference sequence). This CDR3 has 14 amino acids.

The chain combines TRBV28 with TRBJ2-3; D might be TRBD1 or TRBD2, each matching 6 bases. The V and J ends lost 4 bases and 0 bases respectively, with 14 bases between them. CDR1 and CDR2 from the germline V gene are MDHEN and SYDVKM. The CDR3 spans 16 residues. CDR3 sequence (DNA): TGTGCCAGCAGTTCCCCGACAGGACTAAGCACAGATACGCAGTATTTT. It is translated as CASSSPTGLSTDTQYF.

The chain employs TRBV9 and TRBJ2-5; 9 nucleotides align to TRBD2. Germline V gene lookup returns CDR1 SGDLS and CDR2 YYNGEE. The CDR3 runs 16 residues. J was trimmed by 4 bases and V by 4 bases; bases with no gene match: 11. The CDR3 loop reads CASSYGDLAGRETQYF. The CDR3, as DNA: TGTGCCAGCAGCTATGGCGATCTAGCGGGGAGAGAGACCCAGTACTTC.

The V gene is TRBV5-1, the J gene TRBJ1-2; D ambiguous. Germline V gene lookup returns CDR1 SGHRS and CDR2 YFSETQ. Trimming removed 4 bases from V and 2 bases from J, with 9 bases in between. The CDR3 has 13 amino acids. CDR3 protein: CASSPADNYGYTF. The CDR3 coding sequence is TGCGCCAGCAGCCCAGCAGACAACTATGGCTACACCTTC.

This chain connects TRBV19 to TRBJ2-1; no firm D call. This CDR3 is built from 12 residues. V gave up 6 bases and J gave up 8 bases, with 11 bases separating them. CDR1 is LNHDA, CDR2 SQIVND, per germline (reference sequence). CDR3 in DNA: TGTGCCAGTAGGTCCTTAGTGGATGAGCAGTTCTTC. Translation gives CASRSLVDEQFF. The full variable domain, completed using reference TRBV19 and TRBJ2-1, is DGGITQSPKYLFRKEGQNVTLSCEQNLNHDAMYWYRQDPGQGLRLIYYSQIVNDFQKGDIAEGYSVSREKKESFPLTVTSAQKNPTAFYLCASRSLVDEQFFGPGTRLTVL.

CDR3 sequence (DNA): TGTGCCAGCAGCCAAGGGGGGTCCTACAATGAGCAGTTCTTC. Its translation: CASSQGGSYNEQFF. The chain links TRBV7-8 to TRBJ2-1; D is possibly TRBD1 or TRBD2 (6 bases each). The CDR3 totals 14 residues. CDR1 is SGHVS and CDR2 is FQNEAQ in the germline V gene. V lost 5 bases and J 1 base, leaving 9 bases between the germline ends.

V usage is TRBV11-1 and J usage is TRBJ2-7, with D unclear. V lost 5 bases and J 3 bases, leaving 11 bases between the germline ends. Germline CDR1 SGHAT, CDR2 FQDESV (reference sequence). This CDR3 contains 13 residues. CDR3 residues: CASSRSANYEQYF. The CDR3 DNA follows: TGTGCCAGCAGCCGGAGCGCGAACTACGAGCAGTACTTC.

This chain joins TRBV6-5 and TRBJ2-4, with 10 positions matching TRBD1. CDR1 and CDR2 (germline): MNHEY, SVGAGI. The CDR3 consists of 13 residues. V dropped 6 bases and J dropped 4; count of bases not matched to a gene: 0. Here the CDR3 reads CASRGQGKNIQYF. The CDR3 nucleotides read TGTGCCAGCAGGGGACAGGGGAAAAACATTCAGTACTTC.

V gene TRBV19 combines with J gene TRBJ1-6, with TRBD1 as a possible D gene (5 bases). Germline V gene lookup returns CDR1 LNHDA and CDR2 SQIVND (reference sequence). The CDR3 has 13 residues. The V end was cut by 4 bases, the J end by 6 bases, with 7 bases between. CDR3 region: CASSKGPNSPLHF. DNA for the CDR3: TGTGCCAGTAGTAAGGGGCCTAATTCACCCCTCCACTTT.

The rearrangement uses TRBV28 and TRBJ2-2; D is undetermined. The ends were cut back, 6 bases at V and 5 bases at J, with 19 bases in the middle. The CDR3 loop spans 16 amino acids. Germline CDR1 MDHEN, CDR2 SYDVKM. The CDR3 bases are TGTGCCAGCAGACAGTCAACGAGGTTGAGGACCGGGGAGCTGTTTTTT. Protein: CASRQSTRLRTGELFF.

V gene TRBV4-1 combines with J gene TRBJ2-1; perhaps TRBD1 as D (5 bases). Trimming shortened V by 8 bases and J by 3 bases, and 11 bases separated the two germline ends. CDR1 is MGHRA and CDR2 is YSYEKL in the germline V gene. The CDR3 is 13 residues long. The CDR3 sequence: CASQGISYNEQFF. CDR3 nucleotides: TGCGCCAGCCAGGGTATCAGCTACAATGAGCAGTTCTTC.

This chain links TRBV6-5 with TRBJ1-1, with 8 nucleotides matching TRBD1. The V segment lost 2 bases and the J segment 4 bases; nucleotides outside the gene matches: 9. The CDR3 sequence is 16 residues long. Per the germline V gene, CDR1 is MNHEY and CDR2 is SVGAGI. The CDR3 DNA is TGTGCCAGCAGTTACAAGGCAGGGGGCGCGGGCACTGAAGCTTTCTTT. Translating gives CASSYKAGGAGTEAFF.

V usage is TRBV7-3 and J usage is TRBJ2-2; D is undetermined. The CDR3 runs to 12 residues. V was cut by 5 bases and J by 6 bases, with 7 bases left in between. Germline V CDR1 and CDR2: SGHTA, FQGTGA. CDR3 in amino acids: CASSPRSGELFF. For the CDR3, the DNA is TGTGCCAGCAGCCCCCGTTCCGGGGAGCTGTTTTTT.

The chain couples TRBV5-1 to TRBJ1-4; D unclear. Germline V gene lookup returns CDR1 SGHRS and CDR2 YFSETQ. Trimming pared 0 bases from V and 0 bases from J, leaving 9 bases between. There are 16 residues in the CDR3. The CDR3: CASSLGHAATNEKLFF. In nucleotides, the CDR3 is TGCGCCAGCAGCTTGGGTCACGCCGCAACTAATGAAAAACTGTTTTTT.

The CDR3 sequence: CASSQGTNTGELFF. CDR3 coding DNA: TGTGCCAGCAGCCAAGGGACCAACACCGGGGAGCTGTTTTTT. V is TRBV11-3 and J is TRBJ2-2; the D gene could be TRBD1 or TRBD2 (5 bases each). The V end lost 5 bases, the J end lost 2 bases, and 9 bases lay between the germline ends. This CDR3 contains 14 residues. Germline CDR1 reads SGHNT; CDR2 reads YENEEA.

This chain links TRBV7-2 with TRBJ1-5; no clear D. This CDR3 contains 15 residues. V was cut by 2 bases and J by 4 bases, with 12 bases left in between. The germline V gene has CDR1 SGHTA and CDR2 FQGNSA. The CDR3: CASSLTPGLNQPQHF. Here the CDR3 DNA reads TGTGCCAGCAGCTTAACCCCGGGGTTGAATCAGCCCCAGCATTTT.

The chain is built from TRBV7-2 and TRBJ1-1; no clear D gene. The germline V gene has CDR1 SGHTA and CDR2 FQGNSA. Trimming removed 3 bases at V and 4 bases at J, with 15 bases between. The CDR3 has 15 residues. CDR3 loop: CASSLGRAVSTEAFF. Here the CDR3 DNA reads TGTGCCAGCAGCTTGGGGAGAGCGGTTAGCACTGAAGCTTTCTTT. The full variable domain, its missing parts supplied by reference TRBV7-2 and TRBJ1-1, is GAGVSQSPSNKVTEKGKDVELRCDPISGHTALYWYRQSLGQGLEFLIYFQGNSAPDKSGLPSDRFSAERTGGSVSTLTIQRTQQEDSAVYLCASSLGRAVSTEAFFGQGTRLTVV.

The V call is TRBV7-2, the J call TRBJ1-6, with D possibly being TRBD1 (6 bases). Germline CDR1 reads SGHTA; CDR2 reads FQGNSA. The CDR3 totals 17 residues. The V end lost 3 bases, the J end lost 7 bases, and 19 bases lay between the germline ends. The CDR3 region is CASSLTGRRYRNSPLHF. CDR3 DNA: TGTGCCAGCAGCTTGACAGGACGGCGCTATCGGAATTCACCCCTCCACTTT.